The 13 T cell receptor beta chains below were found in one sample sequenced in a study of cytomegalovirus exposure and HLA in healthy donors. Produced via immunoSEQ multiplex PCR; TCRdb's table is partial and in-frame only. This sample has 250,000 or so clones, with around 90% found just once. Sequencing used PBMCs. The receptors here all came from a woman aged 18-30 years in good health and CMV-seronegative.

V usage is TRBV5-1 and J usage is TRBJ1-2; D is undetermined. Per germline, CDR1 SGHRS and CDR2 YFSETQ. V was cut by 0 bases and J by 8 bases, with 14 bases left in between. This CDR3 has 14 amino acids. The CDR3 DNA reads TGCGCCAGCAGCTTGGGAGGGCGGGAAAGCGGCTACACCTTC. Its translation is CASSLGGRESGYTF.

The chain links TRBV9 to TRBJ1-2; the match to TRBD1 covers 7 bases. CDR3 length: 14 residues. Germline-derived CDR1 and CDR2 are SGDLS and YYNGEE. Trimming removed 4 bases from V and 2 bases from J; junction bases left unmatched: 5. The CDR3 is CASSLARGNYGYTF. The CDR3 DNA follows: TGTGCCAGCAGCCTCGCCAGGGGGAACTATGGCTACACCTTC.

The CDR3 sequence is CASSLQGAGGELFF. CDR3 bases: TGTGCCAGCAGCTTACAGGGGGCTGGGGGGGAGCTGTTTTTT. The V call is TRBV7-8, the J call TRBJ2-2, with TRBD1 matching 8 bases. Germline trimming cut 2 bases from V and 8 bases from J; bases unmatched to any gene: 4. This CDR3 spans 14 amino acids. Germline assignment: CDR1 SGHVS and CDR2 FQNEAQ.

The chain uses TRBV15 and TRBJ1-5; possible D gene TRBD1, 6 bases. Germline V CDR1 and CDR2: LNHNV, YYDKDF (reference sequence). The CDR3 length is 15 residues. V dropped 0 bases and J dropped 3 bases, with 9 bases sitting between them. CDR3 nucleotides: TGTGCCACCAGCAGAGATGGGACACTCAATCAGCCCCAGCATTTT. This codes for CATSRDGTLNQPQHF.

J is TRBJ2-2 and V is TRBV5-1; D gene uncertain. The CDR3 consists of 14 residues. Germline loops: CDR1 SGHRS, CDR2 YFSETQ. The V and J ends lost 7 bases and 2 bases respectively, with 12 bases between them. CDR3: CASARVYNTGELFF. CDR3 nucleotide sequence: TGCGCCAGCGCCCGGGTCTATAACACCGGGGAGCTGTTTTTT.

J is TRBJ2-2 and V is TRBV4-3, with TRBD2 identical over 9 bases. Looked up from germline, CDR1 is LGHNA and CDR2 is YSLEER. This CDR3 is built from 16 residues. The trim removed 3 bases at V and 1 base at J, leaving 3 bases unmatched. DNA of the CDR3: TGCGCCAGCAGCCAGGTAGCGGGGGTGAACACCGGGGAGCTGTTTTTT. Its protein product is CASSQVAGVNTGELFF.

The genes are TRBV7-2 and TRBJ2-1, with 7 bases identical to TRBD2. J was trimmed by 4 bases and V by 5 bases; bases with no gene match: 8. CDR3 length equals 15 residues. CDR1 and CDR2 from the germline V gene are SGHTA and FQGNSA. Written as DNA, the CDR3 is TGTGCCAGCAGCAAAACCGGGACTACTTACAATGAGCAGTTCTTC. Its protein is CASSKTGTTYNEQFF.

The CDR3 here is CASSYTGQNTEAFF. The CDR3 DNA reads TGTGCCAGCAGCTATACAGGGCAGAACACTGAAGCTTTCTTT. V usage is TRBV7-8 and J usage is TRBJ1-1; a weak D match, TRBD1 (6 bases). Germline assignment: CDR1 SGHVS and CDR2 FQNEAQ. Trimming took 4 bases from V and 1 from J, leaving 10 bases between them. The CDR3 runs 14 residues.

CDR3 in DNA: TGTGCCAGCAGTTCGGGGGGCCAGCCCCAGCATTTT. Amino acid sequence: CASSSGGQPQHF. This chain joins TRBV28 and TRBJ1-5; D possibly corresponds to TRBD1 (6 bases). Germline assignment: CDR1 MDHEN and CDR2 SYDVKM. The CDR3 is 12 residues long. Trimming stripped 4 bases from V and 7 bases from J, with 8 bases between.

The chain has TRBV5-1 and TRBJ1-1, with 8 bases that match TRBD1. The CDR3 covers 13 residues. V lost 4 bases and J lost 7; bases outside the gene matches: 6. Germline CDR1 is SGHRS and CDR2 is YFSETQ. CDR3 sequence (DNA): TGCGCCAGCAGCCTGGACAGGGTTGGTGAAGCTTTCTTT. Translated: CASSLDRVGEAFF.

The chain combines TRBV6-1 with TRBJ1-1; 9 bases agree with TRBD1. Germline assignment: CDR1 MNHNS and CDR2 SASEGT. The CDR3 covers 15 residues. Germline trimming cut 10 bases from V and 4 bases from J; bases unmatched to any gene: 13. This CDR3 reads CATPGQGKLATEAFF. In DNA form, the CDR3 reads TGTGCCACTCCGGGACAGGGAAAATTGGCCACTGAAGCTTTCTTT.

This chain joins TRBV28 and TRBJ2-3; D is undetermined. The CDR3 has 17 residues. The germline gives CDR1 MDHEN, CDR2 SYDVKM. V dropped 8 bases and J dropped 0 bases, with 21 bases sitting between them. As DNA, the CDR3 is TGTGCCAGCCTACCGCCTTACGCAGTGAGGAGCACAGATACGCAGTATTTT. Protein product: CASLPPYAVRSTDTQYF.

The chain links TRBV9 to TRBJ2-7, with D maybe TRBD2 (5 bases). The V end lost 0 bases, the J end lost 2 bases, and 9 bases lay between the germline ends. Germline V gives CDR1 SGDLS, CDR2 YYNGEE. The CDR3 is made up of 14 amino acids. In DNA, the CDR3 is TGTGCCAGCAGCGTAGATAGCGCAACCTACGAGCAGTACTTC. This translates into CASSVDSATYEQYF.